The 21 T cell receptor beta chains given below trace back to one sample, sequenced in a study of a mutant IDH1 vaccine in newly diagnosed glioma. Specified time point: week 11, during vaccination. Each dose of the vaccine consisted of 300 ug of mutant IDH1 20-mer peptide, with topical imiquimod. These receptors are not linked to any known antigen. Assay used: immunoSEQ multiplex PCR; TCRdb lists only in-frame clones, some missing. The sample includes about 66,000 clones, approximately 80% of them seen just once. The sequencing used PBMCs, collected from a glioma patient whose treatment included an IDH1 peptide vaccine. The receptors originated from a man aged 25-40 years with glioma.

This clone was seen a handful of times. Here the CDR3 DNA reads TGCGCCAGCAGCTTCCGGGCCCGCACAGATACGCAGTATTTT. Protein: CASSFRARTDTQYF. The chain carries TRBV5-1 and TRBJ2-3; no firm D call. The CDR3 runs to 14 residues. The V gene lost 2 bases and the J gene lost 1 base, with 8 bases spanning the gap. CDR1 and CDR2 from the germline V gene are SGHRS and YFSETQ.

The rearrangement joins TRBV19 to TRBJ1-4, with 8 bases that match TRBD1. V dropped 7 bases and J dropped 5; count of bases not matched to a gene: 9. The CDR3 has 15 residues. The V gene's germline CDR1 is LNHDA and CDR2 SQIVND (reference sequence). DNA for the CDR3: TGTGCCAGTACCCCATCCGGGACAGGCAATGAAAAACTGTTTTTT. The encoded protein is CASTPSGTGNEKLFF.

This chain's CDR3 is CASSYDRGHEAFF. DNA for the CDR3: TGTGCCAGCAGCTATGACAGGGGGCATGAAGCTTTCTTT. The rearrangement links TRBV5-8 to TRBJ1-1, with TRBD1 matching 10 bases. With 3 bases clipped from V and 7 bases from J, the junction kept 3 bases outside the gene matches. Germline V CDR1 and CDR2: SGHTS, YDEGEE. The CDR3 is 13 amino acids.

The V gene is TRBV6-6, the J gene TRBJ1-5, with a tentative D call TRBD1 (5 bases). V lost 4 bases to trimming and J lost 3 bases, with 10 bases between them. The CDR3 sequence is 14 residues long. The germline gives CDR1 MNHNY, CDR2 SVGAGI (reference sequence). Written as DNA, the CDR3 is TGTGCCAGCAGTTGGGGGGAGCCCAATCAGCCCCAGCATTTT. Its translation: CASSWGEPNQPQHF.

This chain uses TRBV18 with TRBJ2-2; D is perhaps TRBD1 (5 bases). The CDR3 sequence is 15 residues long. Trimming pared 4 bases from V and 5 bases from J, leaving 14 bases between. From germline, CDR1 is KGHSH and CDR2 LQKENI. The CDR3 DNA reads TGTGCCAGCTCACTACAGGCATTGTCTACCGGGGAGCTGTTTTTT. Protein sequence: CASSLQALSTGELFF.

The genes are TRBV5-1 and TRBJ1-2; possible D gene TRBD1, 6 bases. Germline V gene sequence: CDR1 SGHRS, CDR2 YFSETQ. CDR3 length equals 14 residues. V gave up 0 bases and J gave up 4 bases, with 10 bases separating them. Here the CDR3 reads CASSLESRGYGYTF. Written as DNA, the CDR3 is TGCGCCAGCAGCTTGGAGAGCAGGGGCTATGGCTACACCTTC.

The J gene is TRBJ2-7, the V gene TRBV5-1; 7 bases fit TRBD1. This CDR3 has 19 residues. J was trimmed by 0 bases and V by 1 base; bases with no gene match: 16. Germline V CDR1 and CDR2: SGHRS, YFSETQ. As DNA, the CDR3 is TGCGCCAGCAGCTTGCGGTCAAAGGATGTGACAGGGAGCTCCTACGAGCAGTACTTC. It yields the protein CASSLRSKDVTGSSYEQYF.

The CDR3 sequence: CASSRDRETFF. CDR3 nucleotides: TGTGCCAGCAGTAGGGACAGGGAAACTTTCTTT. This chain uses TRBV6-6 with TRBJ1-1; 9 bases map to TRBD1. V lost 5 bases and J lost 12; bases outside the gene matches: 4. The germline V gene has CDR1 MNHNY and CDR2 SVGAGI (reference sequence). The CDR3 has 11 amino acids.

The chain recombines TRBV10-3 with TRBJ2-7; 12 nucleotides line up with TRBD1. Germline V gene data show CDR1 as ENHRY and CDR2 as SYGVKD. The CDR3 length is 16 residues. V shed 2 bases, J shed 7 bases, and the junction held 9 bases outside the gene matches. As DNA, the CDR3 is TGTGCCATCAGTGAGCCCGGGACAGGGGGCTTCGGGGAGCAGTACTTC. Its protein is CAISEPGTGGFGEQYF.

The chain recombines TRBV5-1 with TRBJ2-7; maybe TRBD1 (5 bases). This CDR3 is built from 14 residues. Germline loops: CDR1 SGHRS, CDR2 YFSETQ. V dropped 0 bases and J dropped 3 bases, with 10 bases sitting between them. CDR3 in DNA: TGCGCCAGCAGCTTGGTAGACAGATTCTACGAGCAGTACTTC. This translates into CASSLVDRFYEQYF. Drawing the rest from reference TRBV5-1 and TRBJ2-7, the complete variable domain is KAGVTQTPRYLIKTRGQQVTLSCSPISGHRSVSWYQQTPGQGLQFLFEYFSETQRNKGNFPGRFSGRQFSNSRSEMNVSTLELGDSALYLCASSLVDRFYEQYFGPGTRLTVT.

The chain couples TRBV19 to TRBJ1-5; D not resolved. The CDR3 has 14 residues. Germline V gene data show CDR1 as LNHDA and CDR2 as SQIVND (reference sequence). Trimming removed 5 bases from V and 9 bases from J, with 17 bases in between. The CDR3 sequence is CASSSDDRFGPQHF. The CDR3 nucleotides read TGTGCCAGTAGTTCCGACGACCGGTTCGGGCCCCAGCATTTT.

The genes are TRBV7-2 and TRBJ1-5; perhaps TRBD1 as D (5 bases). Germline V gives CDR1 SGHTA, CDR2 FQGNSA. The CDR3 consists of 14 residues. Trimming took off 5 bases at V and 7 bases at J, with 15 bases between the two ends. The CDR3 reads CASSARGGAQPQHF. The DNA for the CDR3 is TGTGCCAGCAGCGCAAGGGGCGGGGCCCAGCCCCAGCATTTT.

This chain links TRBV29-1 with TRBJ2-1; maybe TRBD2 (7 bases). Germline CDR1 and CDR2: SQVTM and ANQGSEA. The length of the CDR3 is 14 residues. Trimming cost V 4 bases and J 2 bases, with 12 bases left between them. This CDR3 is CSVGRGGPYNEQFF. In nucleotides, the CDR3 is TGCAGCGTTGGAAGGGGGGGACCCTACAATGAGCAGTTCTTC.

This clone has a single count. The rearrangement joins TRBV12-1 to TRBJ2-3; the D call of TRBD2 is as the table states it, not checked on the DNA. TRBV12-1 is given as a pseudogene. CDR3 length: 16 residues. For the CDR3, the DNA is TGTGCCAGCAGCTTTGATTCCCTAGCTACCACAGATACGCAGTATTTT. Its protein is CASSFDSLATTDTQYF.

The chain combines TRBV5-1 with TRBJ2-1, with D perhaps matching TRBD2 (6 bases). V lost 6 bases, J lost 1 base, and 17 bases lay in between. CDR3 size: 16 residues. From germline, CDR1 is SGHRS and CDR2 YFSETQ. CDR3 sequence: CASKTLPGSSYNEQFF. The CDR3 bases are TGCGCCAGCAAGACCCTTCCCGGGAGTTCCTACAATGAGCAGTTCTTC.

The gene calls are TRBV28 and TRBJ2-5, with D possibly being TRBD1 or TRBD2 (5 bases each). CDR1 is MDHEN, CDR2 SYDVKM, per germline. Trimming took off 6 bases at V and 3 bases at J, with 20 bases between the two ends. The length of the CDR3 is 16 residues. The CDR3 loop is CASSPSRGEVEETQYF. The CDR3 DNA is TGTGCCAGCAGCCCCTCTAGGGGAGAGGTAGAAGAGACCCAGTACTTC.

V gene TRBV6-5 combines with J gene TRBJ1-6, with 8 bases aligning to TRBD1. V trimming: 7 bases; J trimming: 7 bases; junction bases outside the gene matches: 6. The CDR3 is 14 residues long. The V gene's germline CDR1 is MNHEY and CDR2 SVGAGI. The CDR3 region is CASTFRQGNSPLHF. The CDR3 nucleotides read TGTGCCAGCACCTTCCGACAGGGGAATTCACCCCTCCACTTT.

This chain joins TRBV27 and TRBJ2-7, with 9 nucleotides matching TRBD2. The CDR3 extends over 15 amino acids. Germline CDR1 reads MNHEY; CDR2 reads SMNVEV (reference sequence). V trimming: 4 bases; J trimming: 2 bases; junction bases outside the gene matches: 6. The CDR3 region is CASSSLAGETYEQYF. The CDR3 DNA sequence: TGTGCCAGCAGTTCCTTAGCGGGGGAGACCTACGAGCAGTACTTC.

V gene TRBV10-1 combines with J gene TRBJ1-2, with 8 bases matching TRBD1. The trim removed 6 bases at V and 4 bases at J, leaving 10 bases unmatched. CDR3 length: 15 residues. CDR1 WNHNN and CDR2 SYGVQD come from the germline V gene (reference sequence). CDR3 nucleotides: TGCGCCAGCAGGACAGGGGAATCGGCGATCTATGGCTACACCTTC. As protein: CASRTGESAIYGYTF.

V and J are TRBV7-9 and TRBJ2-3; tentative D call: TRBD2 (5 bases). Trimming took off 2 bases at V and 10 bases at J, with 10 bases between the two ends. The CDR3 consists of 12 residues. Per the germline V gene, CDR1 is SEHNR and CDR2 is FQNEAQ (reference sequence). The CDR3 nucleotides read TGTGCCAGCAGCTTAAGCTGGGGAGCGCAGTATTTT. Protein sequence: CASSLSWGAQYF.

V usage is TRBV2 and J usage is TRBJ2-3; D may be TRBD2 (5 bases). Per germline, CDR1 SNHLY and CDR2 FYNNEI. The CDR3 length is 16 residues. Between the trimmed V and J ends, which lost 4 bases and 1 base, there was a span of 15 bases. The CDR3, as DNA: TGTGCCAGCAGTGTGGTTCGGGTGGAGGGCACAGATACGCAGTATTTT. Its translation is CASSVVRVEGTDTQYF.